One sample yielded the 15 T cell receptor beta chains listed below, sequenced in a study of radiotherapy plus CTLA-4 blockade in lung cancer. Method: immunoSEQ multiplex PCR; TCRdb's copy keeps in-frame clones and lacks some. The sample carries about 62,000 clones, around 76% recorded once. The starting material was peripheral blood, obtained from a patient treated with radiotherapy plus ipilimumab. The receptors derive from a human donor with non-small cell lung cancer who had a complete response to radiotherapy plus ipilimumab.

The V and J genes are TRBV5-5 and TRBJ1-5; TRBD1 aligns across 8 bases. The junction had 2 bases not matched to a gene; V was cut back by 2 bases and J by 4 bases. CDR1 is SGHKS, CDR2 YYEKEE, per germline (reference sequence). The CDR3 extends over 14 amino acids. CDR3 bases: TGTGCCAGCAGCTTACAGGGGGGTAATCAGCCCCAGCATTTT. Its protein is CASSLQGGNQPQHF. The variable domain in full, completed from reference TRBV5-5 and TRBJ1-5, reads DAGVTQSPTHLIKTRGQQVTLRCSPISGHKSVSWYQQVLGQGPQFIFQYYEKEERGRGNFPDRFSARQFPNYSSELNVNALLLGDSALYLCASSLQGGNQPQHFGDGTRLSIL.

This chain links TRBV28 with TRBJ2-2; a weak D match, TRBD2 (6 bases). V was shortened by 2 bases and J by 4 bases, with 11 bases between the two germline ends. The CDR3 sequence is 15 residues long. The germline gives CDR1 MDHEN, CDR2 SYDVKM. The CDR3 here is CASSLGLASTGELFF. The DNA of the CDR3 is TGTGCCAGCAGTTTAGGGCTAGCGAGCACCGGGGAGCTGTTTTTT.

This chain connects TRBV6-6 to TRBJ2-7, with D possibly being TRBD1 (5 bases). The V end lost 7 bases, the J end lost 2 bases, and 9 bases lay between the germline ends. CDR1 is MNHNY, CDR2 SVGAGI, per germline (reference sequence). The CDR3 runs to 12 residues. DNA of the CDR3: TGTGCCAGCACGGACAAGACCTACGAGCAGTACTTC. Translated, it gives CASTDKTYEQYF.

V usage is TRBV30 and J usage is TRBJ2-2; D ambiguous. This CDR3 is built from 14 residues. Trimming cost V 4 bases and J 3 bases, with 12 bases left between them. CDR1 GTSNPN and CDR2 SVGIG come from the germline V gene (reference sequence). CDR3 in DNA: TGTGCCTGGATTGAGAGGTGGGACACCGGGGAGCTGTTTTTT. It codes for CAWIERWDTGELFF.

V usage is TRBV19 and J usage is TRBJ1-5; TRBD1 aligns across 11 bases. CDR1 is LNHDA and CDR2 is SQIVND in the germline V gene (reference sequence). The length of the CDR3 is 17 residues. Losses at the gene ends were 7 bases for V and 5 bases for J; bases not matched to a gene: 13. CDR3 sequence (DNA): TGTGCCAGTACCCTCTTTTTGGACAGGGGGCGTCATCAGCCCCAGCATTTT. It is translated as CASTLFLDRGRHQPQHF.

About this clone: Germline and junction disagree at one end, which may indicate a read error. V is TRBV7-2 and J is TRBJ2-3; possibly TRBD2 for D (6 bases). The CDR3 is 17 amino acids. In germline, CDR1 is SGHTA, CDR2 FQGNSA. The CDR3 bases are TGTGCCGGCAGCTTATCCCCATGGGGCGGGGACCCAGATACGCAGTATTTT. This translates into CAGSLSPWGGDPDTQYF. Full variable domain (outside the CDR3, taken from reference TRBV7-2 and TRBJ2-3): GAGVSQSPSNKVTEKGKDVELRCDPISGHTALYWYRQSLGQGLEFLIYFQGNSAPDKSGLPSDRFSAERTGGSVSTLTIQRTQQEDSAVYLCAGSLSPWGGDPDTQYFGPGTRLTVL.

A single count supports this clone. The rearrangement joins TRBV4-3 to TRBJ1-1, with 8 bases that match TRBD1. This CDR3 has 14 amino acids. Germline CDR1 and CDR2: LGHNA and YSLEER. Trimming at V came to 1 base and at J to 6 bases, leaving 4 bases not matched to a gene. The CDR3 region has the DNA TGCGCCAGCAGCCAAGTCGCCAGGGGGCCTGAAGCTTTCTTT. This gives the protein CASSQVARGPEAFF.

The rearrangement joins TRBV7-6 to TRBJ2-7; weak D call: TRBD1 (6 bases). V was pared by 0 bases and J by 0 bases, with 9 bases between. Germline CDR1 and CDR2: SGHVS and FNYEAQ. The length of the CDR3 is 15 residues. The CDR3 region is CASSLASDSSYEQYF. The CDR3 coding sequence is TGTGCCAGCAGCTTAGCGTCGGACAGCTCCTACGAGCAGTACTTC.

The V gene is TRBV19, the J gene TRBJ1-1; D is possibly TRBD1 (5 bases). CDR1 and CDR2 (germline): LNHDA, SQIVND (reference sequence). The CDR3 is made up of 14 amino acids. V was clipped by 5 bases and J by 1 base, with 11 bases between them. This chain's CDR3 is CASSRSGGNTEAFF. The CDR3 region has the DNA TGTGCCAGTAGTCGATCCGGGGGGAACACTGAAGCTTTCTTT.

The J gene is TRBJ1-1, the V gene TRBV7-2; no firm D call. V dropped 1 base and J dropped 1 base, with 16 bases sitting between them. CDR1 SGHTA and CDR2 FQGNSA come from the germline V gene. The CDR3 length is 17 residues. CDR3 protein: CASSLVVPRTANTEAFF. For the CDR3, the DNA is TGTGCCAGCAGCTTAGTGGTTCCAAGAACAGCGAACACTGAAGCTTTCTTT.

V usage is TRBV27 and J usage is TRBJ1-2; D might be TRBD1 (5 bases). CDR1 MNHEY and CDR2 SMNVEV come from the germline V gene (reference sequence). The CDR3 is 13 amino acids. V was cut by 6 bases and J by 4 bases, with 12 bases left in between. The CDR3 is CASSPQGGYGYTF. The DNA of the CDR3 is TGTGCCAGCAGCCCCCAGGGAGGCTATGGCTACACCTTC.

The V gene is TRBV6-6, the J gene TRBJ2-2; no definite D call. Germline CDR1 reads MNHNY; CDR2 reads SVGAGI (reference sequence). The germline V and J ends were trimmed by 7 bases and 2 bases, with 11 bases remaining between them. This CDR3 comprises 14 residues. The CDR3 is CASTLQFNTGELFF. Written as DNA, the CDR3 is TGTGCCAGCACTCTACAGTTCAACACCGGGGAGCTGTTTTTT.

This clone came up many times. The chain uses TRBV19 and TRBJ1-5; 7 nucleotides match TRBD1. J gave up 3 bases and V 4 bases, and 12 bases lay outside the gene matches. The CDR3 is made up of 17 amino acids. Germline V gene sequence: CDR1 LNHDA, CDR2 SQIVND (reference sequence). As DNA, the CDR3 is TGTGCCAGTAGTAAGACAGGGTTAGGCGTTAACAATCAGCCCCAGCATTTT. Amino acids: CASSKTGLGVNNQPQHF.

This chain uses TRBV19 with TRBJ2-1; no definite D call. The germline V gene encodes CDR1 LNHDA and CDR2 SQIVND (reference sequence). V was trimmed by 3 bases and J by 6 bases, leaving 12 bases between them. CDR3 size: 14 residues. CDR3 protein: CASSISPRINEQFF. The CDR3 DNA follows: TGTGCCAGTAGTATTTCCCCGAGAATCAATGAGCAGTTCTTC.

The J gene is TRBJ1-1, the V gene TRBV6-5; possible D gene TRBD1, 5 bases. V dropped 6 bases and J dropped 1 base, with 15 bases sitting between them. CDR1 is MNHEY and CDR2 is SVGAGI in the germline V gene. The CDR3 spans 15 residues. For the CDR3, the DNA is TGTGCCAGCAGGGACATGGGGCAGGCGAACACTGAAGCTTTCTTT. It is translated as CASRDMGQANTEAFF.